This TCR beta chain was captured in a study of control samples from healthy donors and cancer patients. This table comes from immunoSEQ multiplex PCR, and its TCRdb copy is limited to in-frame clones, with some not included. Of 190,000 or so clones in the sample, about 93% are singletons; the top ten hold roughly 1.5%. CDR3 size: 15 residues. Deletions cut 3 bases from V and 4 bases from J, with 16 bases between. Germline loops: CDR1 SGHRS, CDR2 YFSETQ. The chain employs TRBV5-1 and TRBJ1-1, with D hard to call. The sequence was obtained from a man aged 18 to 29 in good health. Material for sequencing was blood. As DNA, the CDR3 is TGCGCCAGCAGCTCCTTGAGTAATATGGGCACTGAAGCTTTCTTT. Protein product: CASSSLSNMGTEAFF.